A single sample gave rise to the 30 T cell receptor beta chains below, sequenced in a study of response to subunit inactivated influenza vaccine. In TCRdb, the RT-PCR reads were re-called with MiXCR into one record per CDR3 protein. The sample lists about 540,000 distinct CDR3 sequences; approximately 24% were seen once. These same data were also listed under a study on T cells expressing NK-cell markers. From that second work: UMI-tagged 5'RACE template switching yielded the TCR beta cDNA.

Specimen: CD4+ T cells sorted from PBMCs, collected 12 days after vaccination. Receptors originate from a man over 45 who received an inactivated influenza vaccine.

J is TRBJ1-1 and V is TRBV20-1, with D unclear. The V end was cut by 5 bases, the J end by 0 bases, with 13 bases between. Germline CDR1 and CDR2: DFQATT and SNEGSKA (reference sequence). The length of the CDR3 is 14 residues. This CDR3 reads CSASREALNTEAFF. CDR3 in DNA: TGCAGTGCTTCTCGTGAAGCCTTGAACACTGAAGCTTTCTTT.

The table lists this clonotype with a few counts. The genes are TRBV29-1 and TRBJ2-3; 12 bases fit TRBD2. The CDR3 covers 16 residues. Looked up from germline, CDR1 is SQVTM and CDR2 is ANQGSEA. V was pared by 2 bases and J by 4 bases, with 7 bases of the junction left unmatched. CDR3 loop: CSVERWTSGAPDTQYF. For the CDR3, the DNA is TGCAGCGTTGAACGGTGGACTAGCGGGGCTCCAGATACGCAGTATTTT.

V and J are TRBV20-1 and TRBJ2-7, with unresolved D. The germline gives CDR1 DFQATT, CDR2 SNEGSKA (reference sequence). Trimming took off 6 bases at V and 3 bases at J, with 21 bases between the two ends. The CDR3 totals 15 residues. The CDR3 DNA follows: TGCAGTGCCCTAGGTCCAGCAACAACAAACTACGAGCAGTACTTC. Residues: CSALGPATTNYEQYF.

The CDR3 here is CATGTTSGESGELFF. The CDR3 bases are TGTGCCACCGGAACTACTAGCGGGGAGTCCGGGGAGCTGTTTTTT. The rearrangement links TRBV10-3 to TRBJ2-2; 10 bases agree with TRBD2. The CDR3 has 15 amino acids. The germline gives CDR1 ENHRY, CDR2 SYGVKD. The J segment lost 6 bases and the V segment lost 10 bases, leaving 11 bases of the junction unmatched.

This clonotype has only a few counts. CDR3 amino acids: CASSYDSPGELFF. In DNA, the CDR3 is TGTGCCAGCAGTTACGACAGTCCCGGGGAGCTGTTTTTT. V and J are TRBV12-3 or TRBV12-4 and TRBJ2-2, with TRBD1 as a possible D gene (5 bases). V shed 4 bases and J shed 6 bases, with 9 bases lying between them. This CDR3 spans 13 amino acids.

The V call is TRBV4-2, the J call TRBJ1-6; D is uncertain. V was pared by 0 bases and J by 7 bases, with 7 bases between. There are 14 residues in the CDR3. Looked up from germline, CDR1 is LGHNA and CDR2 is YNFKEQ. The CDR3 region has the DNA TGTGCCAGCAGCCAAGAAGCGGGGAATTCACCCCTCCACTTT. Translated, it gives CASSQEAGNSPLHF.

This clonotype came up a few times. The rearrangement links TRBV20-1 to TRBJ2-7; 8 bases line up with TRBD2. J gave up 1 base and V 6 bases, and 8 bases lay outside the gene matches. The germline V gene has CDR1 DFQATT and CDR2 SNEGSKA (reference sequence). This CDR3 has 14 residues. For the CDR3, the DNA is TGCAGTGCAGCGAGCGGGAGAGGATCCTACGAGCAGTACTTC. The encoded protein is CSAASGRGSYEQYF.

The chain is built from TRBV28 and TRBJ2-7, with 11 bases lining up with TRBD2. The CDR3 runs to 13 residues. Germline V CDR1 and CDR2: MDHEN, SYDVKM. Losses at the gene ends were 6 bases for V and 4 bases for J; bases not matched to a gene: 2. The CDR3 protein is CASRLAGGYEQYF. The CDR3 DNA follows: TGTGCCAGCAGGTTAGCGGGAGGGTACGAGCAGTACTTC.

The chain has TRBV5-1 and TRBJ2-3, with D maybe TRBD2 (6 bases). Germline V CDR1 and CDR2: SGHRS, YFSETQ. The V end lost 0 bases, the J end lost 6 bases, and 17 bases lay between the germline ends. The CDR3 totals 16 residues. The CDR3 sequence is CASSLAGSSNSDTQYF. CDR3 DNA sequence: TGCGCCAGCAGCTTGGCCGGGAGTAGCAATTCGGATACGCAGTATTTT.

The chain couples TRBV6-5 to TRBJ2-7; 9 bases map to TRBD2. CDR3 length: 17 amino acids. The V segment lost 0 bases and the J segment 1 base; nucleotides outside the gene matches: 7. Germline lookup yields CDR1 MNHEY and CDR2 SVGAGI. The CDR3 DNA reads TGTGCCAGCAGTTACTCGATAGGCGGGAGGGCATCCTACGAGCAGTACTTC. Its protein product is CASSYSIGGRASYEQYF.

V is TRBV6-2 or TRBV6-3 and J is TRBJ2-5, with 7 nucleotides matching TRBD2. The V segment lost 6 bases and the J segment 7 bases; nucleotides outside the gene matches: 8. The CDR3 is 13 amino acids. The germline V gene encodes CDR1 MNHEY and CDR2 SVGEGT. Written as DNA, the CDR3 is TGTGCCAGCAGCGGGGGGTTCTCAGGGACCCAGTACTTC. It translates to CASSGGFSGTQYF.

The V gene is TRBV27, the J gene TRBJ2-1; TRBD2 might be the D (6 bases). The V gene's germline CDR1 is MNHEY and CDR2 SMNVEV (reference sequence). Trimming pared 3 bases from V and 7 bases from J, leaving 16 bases between. The CDR3 contains 15 residues. The CDR3 region has the DNA TGTGCCAGCAGTTTCGTCCTCGGTCTAGCGAATGAGCAGTTCTTC. Residues: CASSFVLGLANEQFF.

This clonotype was detected many times. This chain uses TRBV29-1 with TRBJ2-7, with D perhaps TRBD2 (5 bases). CDR1 is SQVTM and CDR2 is ANQGSEA in the germline V gene. V lost 6 bases, J lost 6 bases, and 18 bases lay in between. The CDR3 consists of 13 residues. This CDR3 is CSVKRARDSEQYF. CDR3 DNA sequence: TGCAGCGTGAAGAGGGCCCGAGATTCCGAGCAGTACTTC.

In this sample, this clonotype turned up a few times. This chain joins TRBV5-5 and TRBJ2-7; 7 nucleotides agree with TRBD1. The germline gives CDR1 SGHKS, CDR2 YYEKEE (reference sequence). With 3 bases clipped from V and 5 bases from J, the junction kept 5 bases outside the gene matches. The CDR3 is made up of 13 amino acids. The CDR3 DNA reads TGTGCCAGCAGCTATAGGGGGCGCGACGAGCAGTACTTC. Protein: CASSYRGRDEQYF.

Many counts were recorded for this clonotype. This rearrangement joins TRBV6-5 to TRBJ2-3; a weak D match, TRBD2 (6 bases). The CDR3 has 16 residues. The germline CDR1 and CDR2 sequences are MNHEY and SVGAGI. V lost 3 bases and J 0 bases, leaving 13 bases between the germline ends. CDR3 sequence reads: CASSYRVSGSTDTQYF. In DNA form, the CDR3 reads TGTGCCAGCAGTTATCGTGTTAGCGGCAGCACAGATACGCAGTATTTT.

This sequence joins TRBV20-1 and TRBJ2-3, with 8 bases lining up with TRBD1. CDR1 is DFQATT, CDR2 SNEGSKA, per germline (reference sequence). The CDR3 loop spans 16 amino acids. V shed 3 bases, J shed 5 bases, and the junction held 13 bases outside the gene matches. CDR3 coding DNA: TGCAGTGCTAGTGGCCCCACAGGGGGAAACCAAGATACGCAGTATTTT. This codes for CSASGPTGGNQDTQYF.

In its sample, this clonotype was seen a few times. The rearrangement links TRBV12-5 to TRBJ2-6; 9 positions agree with TRBD1. Unmatched junction bases numbered 6, after V lost 5 bases and J lost 1 base. CDR3 length: 17 amino acids. CDR1 is LGHNT, CDR2 FRNRAP, per germline. The CDR3 DNA reads TGTGCTAGTGGTCTATCGGGACAGGGTTCTGGGGCCAACGTCCTGACTTTC. Encoded protein: CASGLSGQGSGANVLTF.

In this sample, this clonotype turned up a few times. The chain is built from TRBV7-2 and TRBJ2-2; D possibly corresponds to TRBD2 (6 bases). Germline V CDR1 and CDR2: SGHTA, FQGNSA. The CDR3 length is 17 residues. V was trimmed by 5 bases and J by 0 bases, leaving 16 bases between them. The CDR3 loop is CASSPMEGNANTGELFF. The DNA for the CDR3 is TGTGCCAGCAGCCCTATGGAGGGGAATGCGAACACCGGGGAGCTGTTTTTT.

J is TRBJ1-1 and V is TRBV5-5; TRBD1 agrees at 9 bases. From germline, CDR1 is SGHKS and CDR2 YYEKEE (reference sequence). The length of the CDR3 is 15 residues. V trimming: 3 bases; J trimming: 6 bases; junction bases outside the gene matches: 9. The CDR3 spells CASSWGTGSTAEAFF. In DNA form, the CDR3 reads TGTGCCAGCAGCTGGGGGACAGGGTCAACCGCTGAAGCTTTCTTT.

This clonotype has a count of ten or more. The gene calls are TRBV10-3 and TRBJ2-1, with 11 bases matching TRBD1. The CDR3 extends over 13 amino acids. Trimming removed 6 bases from V and 16 bases from J; junction bases left unmatched: 11. Germline V gene lookup returns CDR1 ENHRY and CDR2 SYGVKD. CDR3 loop: CAIRVTRDRGEFF. The CDR3 DNA follows: TGTGCCATCAGAGTTACTCGGGACAGGGGGGAATTCTTC.

This clonotype was counted ten times or more. The V and J genes are TRBV7-2 and TRBJ1-2; D not certain. The germline V and J ends were trimmed by 0 bases and 0 bases, with 5 bases remaining between them. Looked up from germline, CDR1 is SGHTA and CDR2 is FQGNSA. The CDR3 sequence is 14 residues long. The CDR3 loop reads CASSLASANYGYTF. CDR3 DNA sequence: TGTGCCAGCAGCTTAGCATCAGCTAACTATGGCTACACCTTC. Variable domain in full (rest from reference TRBV7-2 and TRBJ1-2): GAGVSQSPSNKVTEKGKDVELRCDPISGHTALYWYRQSLGQGLEFLIYFQGNSAPDKSGLPSDRFSAERTGGSVSTLTIQRTQQEDSAVYLCASSLASANYGYTFGSGTRLTVV.

The sample holds a few counts of this clonotype. The rearrangement joins TRBV15 to TRBJ2-1; 11 bases are a match to TRBD2. This CDR3 has 16 amino acids. The junction had 5 bases not matched to a gene; V was cut back by 0 bases and J by 7 bases. CDR1 and CDR2 (germline): LNHNV, YYDKDF (reference sequence). The CDR3 DNA follows: TGTGCCACCAGCAGAGATGGGCTAGCGGGAGGTAATGAGCAGTTCTTC. As protein: CATSRDGLAGGNEQFF.

This sequence joins TRBV29-1 and TRBJ2-3; D is unclear. Germline CDR1 and CDR2: SQVTM and ANQGSEA. The CDR3 is 16 amino acids. The V end lost 7 bases, the J end lost 0 bases, and 20 bases lay between the germline ends. CDR3 region: CSARAHSTYSTDTQYF. In DNA form, the CDR3 reads TGCAGCGCCCGTGCGCATTCTACTTATAGCACAGATACGCAGTATTTT.

Only a few counts were recorded for this clonotype. The V call is TRBV5-1, the J call TRBJ1-4; D gene ambiguous. The CDR3 runs 15 residues. Trimming removed 4 bases at V and 0 bases at J, with 10 bases between. Germline loops: CDR1 SGHRS, CDR2 YFSETQ. In DNA, the CDR3 is TGCGCCAGCAGCGAAGAACCCGCAACTAATGAAAAACTGTTTTTT. Encoded protein: CASSEEPATNEKLFF.

This clonotype was observed many times. The chain joins TRBV29-1 to TRBJ2-7, with TRBD2 identical over 9 bases. CDR1 SQVTM and CDR2 ANQGSEA come from the germline V gene. The V segment lost 4 bases and the J segment 0 bases; nucleotides outside the gene matches: 16. The CDR3 sequence is 18 residues long. CDR3 loop: CSVGGRIAGAGGSYEQYF. The DNA of the CDR3 is TGCAGCGTTGGGGGCAGAATAGCGGGGGCGGGAGGCTCCTACGAGCAGTACTTC.

The J gene is TRBJ2-3, the V gene TRBV18, with D perhaps TRBD1 (6 bases). This CDR3 comprises 15 residues. Trimming took off 2 bases at V and 4 bases at J, with 13 bases between the two ends. Per germline, CDR1 KGHSH and CDR2 LQKENI. For the CDR3, the DNA is TGTGCCAGCTCACCAAGAGCTCAGGGGTCAGATACGCAGTATTTT. This translates into CASSPRAQGSDTQYF.

The gene calls are TRBV5-1 and TRBJ2-5, with D hard to call. Germline CDR1 reads SGHRS; CDR2 reads YFSETQ. This CDR3 has 15 residues. Trimming stripped 0 bases from V and 1 base from J, with 10 bases between. The CDR3 sequence: CASSLANPPQETQYF. DNA for the CDR3: TGCGCCAGCAGCTTGGCCAACCCGCCCCAAGAGACCCAGTACTTC.

The V call is TRBV4-3, the J call TRBJ2-7; D remains ambiguous. Trimming pared 1 base from V and 4 bases from J, leaving 14 bases between. This CDR3 has 15 amino acids. From germline, CDR1 is LGHNA and CDR2 YSLEER. The CDR3: CASSQAHQPLYEQYF. DNA of the CDR3: TGCGCCAGCAGCCAAGCTCACCAACCCCTTTACGAGCAGTACTTC.

V and J are TRBV2 and TRBJ1-4; TRBD1 aligns across 7 bases. V trimming: 10 bases; J trimming: 0 bases; junction bases outside the gene matches: 8. The CDR3 has 15 amino acids. CDR1 is SNHLY, CDR2 FYNNEI, per germline. The CDR3 DNA is TGTGCCACAGGGGGTCAGGGAACAACTAATGAAAAACTGTTTTTT. Translated: CATGGQGTTNEKLFF.

The V gene is TRBV5-5, the J gene TRBJ1-4; D gene unclear. This CDR3 has 16 amino acids. The germline V gene encodes CDR1 SGHKS and CDR2 YYEKEE (reference sequence). The ends were cut back, 0 bases at V and 0 bases at J, with 9 bases in the middle. The CDR3 DNA follows: TGTGCCAGCAGCTTGGCTCCCGTCGCAACTAATGAAAAACTGTTTTTT. The encoded protein is CASSLAPVATNEKLFF. Variable domain in full (rest from reference TRBV5-5 and TRBJ1-4): DAGVTQSPTHLIKTRGQQVTLRCSPISGHKSVSWYQQVLGQGPQFIFQYYEKEERGRGNFPDRFSARQFPNYSSELNVNALLLGDSALYLCASSLAPVATNEKLFFGSGTQLSVL.